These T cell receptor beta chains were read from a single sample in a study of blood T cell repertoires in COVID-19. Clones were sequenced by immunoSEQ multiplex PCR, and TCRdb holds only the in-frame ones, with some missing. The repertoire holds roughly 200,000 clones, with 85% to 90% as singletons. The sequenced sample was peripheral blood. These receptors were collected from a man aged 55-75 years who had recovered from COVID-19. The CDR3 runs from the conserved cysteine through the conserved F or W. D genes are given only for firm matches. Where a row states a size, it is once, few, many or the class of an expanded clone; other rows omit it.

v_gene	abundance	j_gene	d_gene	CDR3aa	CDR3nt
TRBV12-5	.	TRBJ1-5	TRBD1	CASGHGQGNQPQHF	TGTGCTAGTGGCCACGGACAGGGGAATCAGCCCCAGCATTTT
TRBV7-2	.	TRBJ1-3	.	CASSPGGPFSGNTIYF	TGTGCCAGCAGCCCGGGGGGGCCGTTCTCTGGAAACACCATATATTTT
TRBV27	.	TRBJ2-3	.	CASSLLGTQRADTQYF	TGTGCCAGCAGTTTATTGGGGACACAGAGGGCAGATACGCAGTATTTT
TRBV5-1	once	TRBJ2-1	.	CASSDRQGSGFF	TGCGCCAGCAGCGACAGGCAGGGATCGGGGTTCTTC
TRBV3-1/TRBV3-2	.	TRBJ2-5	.	CASSQITGVPKQETQYF	TGTGCCAGCAGCCAAATCACGGGAGTGCCCAAACAAGAGACCCAGTACTTC
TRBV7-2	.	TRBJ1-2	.	CASSSRERGYGYTF	TGTGCCAGCAGCTCCAGGGAAAGGGGCTATGGCTACACCTTC
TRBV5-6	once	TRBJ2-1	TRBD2	CASSLFSGGWQFF	TGTGCCAGCAGCTTGTTTAGCGGGGGGTGGCAGTTCTTC
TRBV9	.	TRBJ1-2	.	CASSAAEGRSYGYTF	TGTGCCAGCAGTGCTGCGGAGGGTCGGAGCTATGGCTACACCTTC
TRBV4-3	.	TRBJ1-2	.	CASSQVGGGWHGYTF	TGCGCCAGCAGCCAAGTGGGAGGGGGGTGGCATGGCTACACCTTC
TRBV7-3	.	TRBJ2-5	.	CASSQDTGLETQYF	TGTGCCAGCAGCCAAGATACAGGTTTAGAGACCCAGTACTTC
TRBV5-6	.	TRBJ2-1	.	CASSLLRTAINEQFF	TGTGCCAGCAGCTTGTTACGGACTGCTATTAATGAGCAGTTCTTC
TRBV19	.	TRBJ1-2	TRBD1	CASSIRTGRDYGYTF	TGTGCCAGTAGTATACGGACAGGAAGGGACTATGGCTACACCTTC
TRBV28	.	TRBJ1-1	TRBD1	CASRSGTGRFEAFF	TGTGCCAGCAGGTCCGGGACAGGAAGATTTGAAGCTTTCTTT
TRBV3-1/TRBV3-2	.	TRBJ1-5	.	CASSPTGRSNQPQHF	TGTGCCAGCAGCCCGACAGGTCGTAGCAATCAGCCCCAGCATTTT
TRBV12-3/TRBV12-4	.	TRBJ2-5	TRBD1	CASKQGTETQYF	TGTGCCAGCAAACAGGGGACAGAGACCCAGTACTTC
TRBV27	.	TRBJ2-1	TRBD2	CASSLGGRGHNEQFF	TGTGCCAGCAGTCTAGGCGGGAGGGGCCACAATGAGCAGTTCTTC
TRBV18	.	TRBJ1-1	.	CASSPGQNTEAFF	TGTGCCAGCTCACCGGGACAGAACACTGAAGCTTTCTTT
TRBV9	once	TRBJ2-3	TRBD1	CASSVDWDRAVCCTDTQYF	TGTGCCAGCAGCGTAGATTGGGACAGGGCCGTTTGCTGCACAGATACGCAGTATTTT
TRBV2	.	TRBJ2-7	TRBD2	CASRWTSAGEQYF	TGTGCCAGCAGGTGGACTAGCGCAGGCGAGCAGTACTTC
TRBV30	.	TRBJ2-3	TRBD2	CAWSVGAGVTDTQYF	TGTGCCTGGAGTGTCGGAGCGGGAGTCACAGATACGCAGTATTTT
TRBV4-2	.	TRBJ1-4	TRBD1	CASSQVLGTVEGEKLFF	TGTGCCAGCAGCCAGGTTCTCGGGACAGTCGAGGGGGAAAAACTGTTTTTT
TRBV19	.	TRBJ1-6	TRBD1	CASSSRQGRDSPLHF	TGTGCCAGTAGTTCGCGACAGGGTCGAGATTCACCCCTCCACTTT
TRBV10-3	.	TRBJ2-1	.	CAISPTLRGSGAYNEQFF	TGTGCCATCAGCCCAACCCTACGCGGTAGCGGAGCCTACAATGAGCAGTTCTTC
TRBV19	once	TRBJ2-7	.	CASSDRRSREQYF	TGTGCCAGTAGCGACAGGAGGTCAAGGGAGCAGTACTTC
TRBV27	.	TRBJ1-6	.	CASTLGATPNSPLHF	TGTGCCAGCACCCTGGGGGCTACACCTAATTCACCCCTCCACTTT
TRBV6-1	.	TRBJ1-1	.	CASSVGGDTEAFF	TGTGCCAGCAGTGTAGGGGGAGACACTGAAGCTTTCTTT
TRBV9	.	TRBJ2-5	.	CAGRERRKQETQYF	TGTGCCGGGAGAGAGCGGCGGAAACAAGAGACCCAGTACTTC